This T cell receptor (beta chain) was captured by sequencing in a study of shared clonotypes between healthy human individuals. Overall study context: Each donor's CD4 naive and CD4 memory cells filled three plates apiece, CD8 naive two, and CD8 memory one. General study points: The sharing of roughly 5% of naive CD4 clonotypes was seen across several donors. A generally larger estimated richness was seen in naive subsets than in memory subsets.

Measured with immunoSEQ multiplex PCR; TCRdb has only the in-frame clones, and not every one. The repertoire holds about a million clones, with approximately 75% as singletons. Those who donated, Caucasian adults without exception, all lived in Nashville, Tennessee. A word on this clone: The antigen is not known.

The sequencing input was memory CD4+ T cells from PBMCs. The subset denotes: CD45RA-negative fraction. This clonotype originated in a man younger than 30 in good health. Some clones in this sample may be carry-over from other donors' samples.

CDR3 amino acids: CASSLTQGARAFF. In nucleotides, the CDR3 is TGTGCCAGCAGTTTGACGCAGGGGGCGAGGGCTTTCTTT. The V call is TRBV28, the J call TRBJ1-1; 8 bases are a match to TRBD1. V shed 3 bases and J 11 bases; nucleotides not matched to a gene: 8. CDR1 and CDR2 (germline): MDHEN, SYDVKM. CDR3 length equals 13 residues. The whole variable domain, filled in from reference TRBV28 and TRBJ1-1, reads DVKVTQSSRYLVKRTGEKVFLECVQDMDHENMFWYRQDPGLGLRLIYFSYDVKMKEKGDIPEGYSVSREKKERFSLILESASTNQTSMYLCASSLTQGARAFFGQGTRLTVV.